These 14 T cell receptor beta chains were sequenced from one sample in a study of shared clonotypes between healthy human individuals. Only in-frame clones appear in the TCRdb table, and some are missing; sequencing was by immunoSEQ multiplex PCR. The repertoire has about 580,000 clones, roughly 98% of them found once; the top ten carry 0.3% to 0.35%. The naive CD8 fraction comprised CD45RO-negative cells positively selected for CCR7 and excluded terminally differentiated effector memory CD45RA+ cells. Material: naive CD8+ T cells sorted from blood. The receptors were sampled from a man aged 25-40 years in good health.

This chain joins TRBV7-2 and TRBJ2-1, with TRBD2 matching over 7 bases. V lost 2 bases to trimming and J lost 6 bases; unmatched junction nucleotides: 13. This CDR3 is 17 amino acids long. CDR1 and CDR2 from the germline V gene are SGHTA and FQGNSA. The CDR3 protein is CASSLYPGGEWGNEQFF. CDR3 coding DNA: TGTGCCAGCAGCTTATATCCGGGAGGAGAATGGGGCAATGAGCAGTTCTTC.

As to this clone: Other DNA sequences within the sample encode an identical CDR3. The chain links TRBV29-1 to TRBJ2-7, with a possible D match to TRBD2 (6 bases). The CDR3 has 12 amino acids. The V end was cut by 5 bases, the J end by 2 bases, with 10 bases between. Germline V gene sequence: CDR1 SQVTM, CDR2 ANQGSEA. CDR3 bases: TGCAGCGTTCGGGGGTCTCCCTACGAGCAGTACTTC. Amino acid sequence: CSVRGSPYEQYF.

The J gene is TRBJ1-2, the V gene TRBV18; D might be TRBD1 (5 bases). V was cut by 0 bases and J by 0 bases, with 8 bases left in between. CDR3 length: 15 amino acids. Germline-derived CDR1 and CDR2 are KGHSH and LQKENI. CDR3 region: CASSPPTATNYGYTF. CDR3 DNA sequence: TGTGCCAGCTCACCACCGACAGCAACTAACTATGGCTACACCTTC.

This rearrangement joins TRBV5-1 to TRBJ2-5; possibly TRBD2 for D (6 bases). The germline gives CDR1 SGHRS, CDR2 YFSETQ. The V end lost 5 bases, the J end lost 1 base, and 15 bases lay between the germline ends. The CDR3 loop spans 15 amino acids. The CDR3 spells CASRRGASAQETQYF. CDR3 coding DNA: TGCGCCAGCAGAAGAGGGGCTAGCGCCCAAGAGACCCAGTACTTC. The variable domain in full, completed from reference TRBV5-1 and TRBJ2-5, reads KAGVTQTPRYLIKTRGQQVTLSCSPISGHRSVSWYQQTPGQGLQFLFEYFSETQRNKGNFPGRFSGRQFSNSRSEMNVSTLELGDSALYLCASRRGASAQETQYFGPGTRLLVL.

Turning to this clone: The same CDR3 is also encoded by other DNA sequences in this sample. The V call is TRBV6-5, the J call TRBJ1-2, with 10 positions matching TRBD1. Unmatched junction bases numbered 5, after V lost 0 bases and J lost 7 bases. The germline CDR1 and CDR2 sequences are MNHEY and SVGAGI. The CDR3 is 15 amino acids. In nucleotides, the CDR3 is TGTGCCAGCAGTTACTCGGGGACAGGGGACTCTGGCTACACCTTC. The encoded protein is CASSYSGTGDSGYTF.

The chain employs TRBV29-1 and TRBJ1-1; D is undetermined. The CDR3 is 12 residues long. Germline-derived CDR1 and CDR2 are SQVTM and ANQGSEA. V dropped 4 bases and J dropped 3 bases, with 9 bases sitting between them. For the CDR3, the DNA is TGCAGCGTTGGGGTGGGATACACTGAAGCTTTCTTT. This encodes CSVGVGYTEAFF.

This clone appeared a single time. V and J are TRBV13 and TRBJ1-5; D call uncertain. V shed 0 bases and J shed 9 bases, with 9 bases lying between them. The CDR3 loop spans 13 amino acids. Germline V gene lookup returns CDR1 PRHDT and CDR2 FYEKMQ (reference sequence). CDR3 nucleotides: TGTGCCAGCAGCTTAGGGCGAATACTGCCCCAGCATTTT. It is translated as CASSLGRILPQHF.

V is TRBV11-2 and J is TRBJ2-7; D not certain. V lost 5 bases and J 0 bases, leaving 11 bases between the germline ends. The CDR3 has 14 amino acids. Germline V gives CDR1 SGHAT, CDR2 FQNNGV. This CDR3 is CASSPDGRSYEQYF. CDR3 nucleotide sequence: TGTGCCAGCAGCCCGGACGGCCGCTCCTACGAGCAGTACTTC. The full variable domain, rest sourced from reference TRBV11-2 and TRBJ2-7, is EAGVAQSPRYKIIEKRQSVAFWCNPISGHATLYWYQQILGQGPKLLIQFQNNGVVDDSQLPKDRFSAERLKGVDSTLKIQPAKLEDSAVYLCASSPDGRSYEQYFGPGTRLTVT.

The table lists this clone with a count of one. In DNA, the CDR3 is TGTGCCAGCAGCACCAAGCTGCCCCTAGATTACAATGAGCAGTTCTTC. Protein sequence: CASSTKLPLDYNEQFF. This rearrangement joins TRBV11-2 to TRBJ2-1, with D uncertain. The CDR3 length is 16 residues. Trimming took 5 bases from V and 4 from J, leaving 18 bases between them. The germline CDR1 and CDR2 sequences are SGHAT and FQNNGV. The entire variable domain, with the rest obtained from reference TRBV11-2 and TRBJ2-1, is as follows: EAGVAQSPRYKIIEKRQSVAFWCNPISGHATLYWYQQILGQGPKLLIQFQNNGVVDDSQLPKDRFSAERLKGVDSTLKIQPAKLEDSAVYLCASSTKLPLDYNEQFFGPGTRLTVL.

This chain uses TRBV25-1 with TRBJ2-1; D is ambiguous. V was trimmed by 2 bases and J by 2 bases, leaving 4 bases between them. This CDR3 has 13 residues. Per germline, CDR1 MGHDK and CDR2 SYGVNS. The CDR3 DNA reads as TGTGCCAGCAGTGAAAGACCCTACAATGAGCAGTTCTTC. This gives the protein CASSERPYNEQFF.

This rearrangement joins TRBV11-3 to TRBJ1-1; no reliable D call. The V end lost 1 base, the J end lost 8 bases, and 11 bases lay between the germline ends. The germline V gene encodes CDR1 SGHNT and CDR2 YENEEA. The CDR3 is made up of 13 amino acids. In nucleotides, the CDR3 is TGTGCCAGCAGCTTAGCCACGGAGACGGAAGCTTTCTTT. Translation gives CASSLATETEAFF.

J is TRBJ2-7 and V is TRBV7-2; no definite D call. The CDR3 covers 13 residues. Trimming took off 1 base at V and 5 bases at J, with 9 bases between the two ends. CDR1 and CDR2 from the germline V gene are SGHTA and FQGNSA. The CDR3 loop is CASSLGRLDEQYF. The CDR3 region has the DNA TGTGCCAGCAGCTTAGGACGGCTCGACGAGCAGTACTTC.

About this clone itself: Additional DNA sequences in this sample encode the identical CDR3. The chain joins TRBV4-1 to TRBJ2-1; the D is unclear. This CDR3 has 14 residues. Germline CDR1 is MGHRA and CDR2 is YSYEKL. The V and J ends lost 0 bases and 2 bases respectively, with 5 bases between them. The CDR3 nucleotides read TGCGCCAGCAGCCAAGAGACGGCCTACAATGAGCAGTTCTTC. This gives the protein CASSQETAYNEQFF.

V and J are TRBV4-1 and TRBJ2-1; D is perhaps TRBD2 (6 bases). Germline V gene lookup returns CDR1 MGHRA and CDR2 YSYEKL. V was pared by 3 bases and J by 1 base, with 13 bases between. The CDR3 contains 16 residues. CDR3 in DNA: TGCGCCAGCAGCCAGGCGGGGCTAGCGTCCTACAATGAGCAGTTCTTC. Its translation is CASSQAGLASYNEQFF.